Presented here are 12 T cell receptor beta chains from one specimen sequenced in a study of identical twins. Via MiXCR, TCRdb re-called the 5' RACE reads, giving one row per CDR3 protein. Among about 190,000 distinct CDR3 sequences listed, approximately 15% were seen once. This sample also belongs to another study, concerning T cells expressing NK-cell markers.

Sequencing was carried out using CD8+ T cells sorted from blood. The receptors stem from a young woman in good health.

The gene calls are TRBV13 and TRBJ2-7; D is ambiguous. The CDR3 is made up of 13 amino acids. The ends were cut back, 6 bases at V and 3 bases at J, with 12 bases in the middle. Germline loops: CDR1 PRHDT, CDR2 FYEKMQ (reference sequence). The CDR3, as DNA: TGTGCCAGCAGTAACGGTGGGTACTACGAGCAGTACTTC. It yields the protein CASSNGGYYEQYF.

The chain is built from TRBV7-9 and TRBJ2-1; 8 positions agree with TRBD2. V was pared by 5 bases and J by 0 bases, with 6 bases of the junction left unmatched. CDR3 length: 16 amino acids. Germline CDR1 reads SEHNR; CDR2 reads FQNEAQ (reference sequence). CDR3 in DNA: TGTGCCAGCAGCCCATCGGGGGGGAGCTCCTACAATGAGCAGTTCTTC. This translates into CASSPSGGSSYNEQFF.

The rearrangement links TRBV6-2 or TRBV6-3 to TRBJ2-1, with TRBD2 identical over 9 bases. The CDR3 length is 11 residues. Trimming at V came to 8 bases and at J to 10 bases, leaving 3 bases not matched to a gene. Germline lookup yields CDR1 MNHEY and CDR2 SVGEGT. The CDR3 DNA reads TGTGCCAGCTACCTAGCGGGGGAGCAGTTCTTC. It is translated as CASYLAGEQFF.

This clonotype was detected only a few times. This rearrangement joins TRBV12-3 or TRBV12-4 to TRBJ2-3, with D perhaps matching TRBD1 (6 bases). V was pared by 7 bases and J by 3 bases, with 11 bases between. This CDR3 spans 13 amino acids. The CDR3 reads CASKSTGTDTQYF. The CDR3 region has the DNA TGTGCCAGCAAATCAACAGGGACAGATACGCAGTATTTT.

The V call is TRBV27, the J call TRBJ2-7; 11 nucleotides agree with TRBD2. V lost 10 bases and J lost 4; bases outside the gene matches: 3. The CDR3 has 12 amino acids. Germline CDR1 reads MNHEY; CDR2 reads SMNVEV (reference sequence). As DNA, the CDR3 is TGTGCCACCGGGACTAGCGGTTACGAGCAGTACTTC. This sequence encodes CATGTSGYEQYF.

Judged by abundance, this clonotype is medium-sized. As DNA, the CDR3 is TGTGCCATCCGGGACAGGGGGACAGGCGGCTACACCTTC. Residues: CAIRDRGTGGYTF. V and J are TRBV12-3 or TRBV12-4 and TRBJ1-2; 11 positions agree with TRBD1. Trimming took 10 bases from V and 8 from J; bases not matched to a gene: 9. The CDR3 length is 13 residues.

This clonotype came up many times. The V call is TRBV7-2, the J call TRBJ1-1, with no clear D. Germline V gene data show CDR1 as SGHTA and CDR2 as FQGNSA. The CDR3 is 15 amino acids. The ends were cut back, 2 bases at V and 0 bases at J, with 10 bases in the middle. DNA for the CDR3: TGTGCCAGCAGCTTACGGCAGGCTGTGAACACTGAAGCTTTCTTT. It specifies CASSLRQAVNTEAFF. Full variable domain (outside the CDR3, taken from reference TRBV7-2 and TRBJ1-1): GAGVSQSPSNKVTEKGKDVELRCDPISGHTALYWYRQSLGQGLEFLIYFQGNSAPDKSGLPSDRFSAERTGGSVSTLTIQRTQQEDSAVYLCASSLRQAVNTEAFFGQGTRLTVV.

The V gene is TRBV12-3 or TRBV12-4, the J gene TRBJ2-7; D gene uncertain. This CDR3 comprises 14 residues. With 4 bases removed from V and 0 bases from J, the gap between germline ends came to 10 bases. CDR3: CASSYDTSSYEQYF. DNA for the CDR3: TGTGCCAGCAGTTACGACACCTCCTCCTACGAGCAGTACTTC.

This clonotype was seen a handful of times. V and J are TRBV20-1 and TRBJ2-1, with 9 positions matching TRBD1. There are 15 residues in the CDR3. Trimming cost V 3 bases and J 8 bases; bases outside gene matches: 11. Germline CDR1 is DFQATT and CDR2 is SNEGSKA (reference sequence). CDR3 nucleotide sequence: TGCAGTGCTAGTTCCGGGACAGGGCGTCCAGATGAGCAGTTCTTC. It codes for CSASSGTGRPDEQFF.

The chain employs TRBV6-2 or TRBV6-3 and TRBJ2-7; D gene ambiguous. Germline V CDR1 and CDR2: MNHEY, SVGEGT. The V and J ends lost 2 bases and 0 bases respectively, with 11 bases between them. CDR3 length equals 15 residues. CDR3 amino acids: CASSYDAASSYEQYF. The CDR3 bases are TGTGCCAGCAGTTACGACGCGGCGAGCTCCTACGAGCAGTACTTC.

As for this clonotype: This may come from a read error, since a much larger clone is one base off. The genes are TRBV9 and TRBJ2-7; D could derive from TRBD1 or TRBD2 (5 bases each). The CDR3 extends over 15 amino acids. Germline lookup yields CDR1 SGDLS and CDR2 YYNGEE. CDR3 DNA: TGTGCCAGCAGCCCTGGGGGAGAACAGGTCTACGAGCAGCACTTC. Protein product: CASSPGGEQVYEQHF.

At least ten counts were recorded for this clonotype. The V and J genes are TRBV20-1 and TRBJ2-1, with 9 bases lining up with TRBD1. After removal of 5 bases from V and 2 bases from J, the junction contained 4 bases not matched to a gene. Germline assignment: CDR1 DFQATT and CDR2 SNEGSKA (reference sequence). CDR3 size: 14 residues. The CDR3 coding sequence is TGCAGTGCTCGGGACAGGGTAACCTACAATGAGCAGTTCTTC. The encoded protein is CSARDRVTYNEQFF.